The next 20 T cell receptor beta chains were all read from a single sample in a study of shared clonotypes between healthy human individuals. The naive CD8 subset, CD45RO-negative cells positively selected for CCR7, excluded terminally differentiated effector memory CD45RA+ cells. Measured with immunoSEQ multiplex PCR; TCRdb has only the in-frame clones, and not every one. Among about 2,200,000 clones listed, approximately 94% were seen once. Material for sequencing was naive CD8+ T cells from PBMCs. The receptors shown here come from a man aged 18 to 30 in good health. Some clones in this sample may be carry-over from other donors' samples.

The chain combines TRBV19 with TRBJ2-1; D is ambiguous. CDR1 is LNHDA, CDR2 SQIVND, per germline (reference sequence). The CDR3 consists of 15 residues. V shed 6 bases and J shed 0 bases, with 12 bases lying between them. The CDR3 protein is CASSASDFSYNEQFF. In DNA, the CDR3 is TGTGCCAGTAGCGCTAGTGACTTCTCCTACAATGAGCAGTTCTTC. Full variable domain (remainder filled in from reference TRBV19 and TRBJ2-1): DGGITQSPKYLFRKEGQNVTLSCEQNLNHDAMYWYRQDPGQGLRLIYYSQIVNDFQKGDIAEGYSVSREKKESFPLTVTSAQKNPTAFYLCASSASDFSYNEQFFGPGTRLTVL.

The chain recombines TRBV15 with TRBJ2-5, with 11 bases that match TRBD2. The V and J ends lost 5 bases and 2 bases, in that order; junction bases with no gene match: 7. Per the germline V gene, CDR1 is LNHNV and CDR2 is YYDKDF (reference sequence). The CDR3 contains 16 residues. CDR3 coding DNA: TGTGCCACCAGCCTAAGACTAGCGGGACCGCAAGAGACCCAGTACTTC. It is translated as CATSLRLAGPQETQYF.

The CDR3, as DNA: TGCGCCAGCGGAGATCCCTACAATGAGCAGTTCTTC. Translating it yields CASGDPYNEQFF. This chain links TRBV4-1 with TRBJ2-1, with no clear D. The V end lost 8 bases, the J end lost 2 bases, and 7 bases lay between the germline ends. Germline CDR1 MGHRA, CDR2 YSYEKL. The CDR3 length is 12 residues.

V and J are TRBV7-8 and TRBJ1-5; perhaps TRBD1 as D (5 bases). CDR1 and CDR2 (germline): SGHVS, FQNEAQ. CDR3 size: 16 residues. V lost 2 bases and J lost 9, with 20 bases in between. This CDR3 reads CASSLNRDHERWPQHF. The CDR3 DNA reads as TGTGCCAGCAGCTTAAACCGGGACCACGAGAGATGGCCCCAGCATTTT.

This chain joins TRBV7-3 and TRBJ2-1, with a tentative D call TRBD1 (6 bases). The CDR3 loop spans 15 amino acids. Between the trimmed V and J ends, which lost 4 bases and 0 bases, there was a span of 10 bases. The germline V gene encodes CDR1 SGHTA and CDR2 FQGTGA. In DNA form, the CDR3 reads TGTGCCAGCAGCTCGACAGGAGCCTCCTACAATGAGCAGTTCTTC. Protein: CASSSTGASYNEQFF. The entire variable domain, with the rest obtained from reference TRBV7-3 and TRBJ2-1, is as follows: GAGVSQTPSNKVTEKGKYVELRCDPISGHTALYWYRQSLGQGPEFLIYFQGTGAADDSGLPNDRFFAVRPEGSVSTLKIQRTERGDSAVYLCASSSTGASYNEQFFGPGTRLTVL.

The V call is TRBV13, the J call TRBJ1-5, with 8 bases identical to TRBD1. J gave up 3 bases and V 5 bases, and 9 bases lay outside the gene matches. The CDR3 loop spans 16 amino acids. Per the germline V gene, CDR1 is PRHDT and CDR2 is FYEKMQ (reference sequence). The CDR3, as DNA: TGTGCCAGCAGCGAGTCAGGGGGCTTGGACAATCAGCCCCAGCATTTT. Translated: CASSESGGLDNQPQHF.

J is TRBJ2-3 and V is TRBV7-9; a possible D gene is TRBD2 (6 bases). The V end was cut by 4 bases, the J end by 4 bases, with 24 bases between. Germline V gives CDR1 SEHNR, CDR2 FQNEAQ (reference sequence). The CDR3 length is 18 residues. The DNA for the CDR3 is TGTGCCAGCAGCTCCCCCTTGGAGTCGACTAGTCCGGCAGATACGCAGTATTTT. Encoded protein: CASSSPLESTSPADTQYF.

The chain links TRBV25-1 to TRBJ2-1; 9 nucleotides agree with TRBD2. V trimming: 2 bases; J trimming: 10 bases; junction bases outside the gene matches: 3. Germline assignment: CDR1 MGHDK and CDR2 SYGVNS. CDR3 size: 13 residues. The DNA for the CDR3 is TGTGCCAGCAGTGAAGGACTAGCGATGGAGCAGTTCTTC. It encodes CASSEGLAMEQFF.

The CDR3: CASSLGTELTYEQYF. The DNA of the CDR3 is TGTGCCAGCAGCTTGGGGACAGAATTAACCTACGAGCAGTACTTC. The V call is TRBV5-4, the J call TRBJ2-7; tentatively, D is TRBD1 (6 bases). Germline V gene sequence: CDR1 SGHNT, CDR2 YYREEE (reference sequence). The CDR3 is 15 amino acids. V lost 0 bases and J lost 2, with 12 bases in between.

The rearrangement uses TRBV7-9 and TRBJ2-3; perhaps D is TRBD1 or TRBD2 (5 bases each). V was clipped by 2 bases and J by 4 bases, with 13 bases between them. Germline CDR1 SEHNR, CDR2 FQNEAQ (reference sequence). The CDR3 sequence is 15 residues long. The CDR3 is CASSLPGRESDTQYF. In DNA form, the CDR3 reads TGTGCCAGCAGCTTACCTGGCAGGGAGTCAGATACGCAGTATTTT.

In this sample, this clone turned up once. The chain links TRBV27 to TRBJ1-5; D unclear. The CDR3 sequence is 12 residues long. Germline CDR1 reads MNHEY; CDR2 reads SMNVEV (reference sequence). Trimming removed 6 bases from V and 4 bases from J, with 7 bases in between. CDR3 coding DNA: TGTGCCAGCAGCGACGGTAATCAGCCCCAGCATTTT. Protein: CASSDGNQPQHF.

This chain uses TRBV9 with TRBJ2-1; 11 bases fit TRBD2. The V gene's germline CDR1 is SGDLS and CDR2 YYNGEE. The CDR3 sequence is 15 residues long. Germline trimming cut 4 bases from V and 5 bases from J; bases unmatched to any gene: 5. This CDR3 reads CASSRGLAVDNEQFF. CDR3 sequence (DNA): TGTGCCAGCAGCAGGGGACTAGCGGTTGACAATGAGCAGTTCTTC.

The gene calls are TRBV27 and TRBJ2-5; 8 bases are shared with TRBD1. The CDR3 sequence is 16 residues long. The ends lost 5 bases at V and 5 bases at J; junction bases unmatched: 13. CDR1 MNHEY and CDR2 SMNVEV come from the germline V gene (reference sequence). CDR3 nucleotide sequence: TGTGCCAGCAGTACCAACCGGGACAGGCTTCAGGAGACCCAGTACTTC. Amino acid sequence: CASSTNRDRLQETQYF.

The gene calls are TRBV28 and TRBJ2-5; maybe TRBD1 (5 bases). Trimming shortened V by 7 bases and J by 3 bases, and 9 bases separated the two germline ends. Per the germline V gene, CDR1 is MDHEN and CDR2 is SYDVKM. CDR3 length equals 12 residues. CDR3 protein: CASIGAEETQYF. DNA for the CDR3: TGTGCCAGCATTGGGGCAGAAGAGACCCAGTACTTC.

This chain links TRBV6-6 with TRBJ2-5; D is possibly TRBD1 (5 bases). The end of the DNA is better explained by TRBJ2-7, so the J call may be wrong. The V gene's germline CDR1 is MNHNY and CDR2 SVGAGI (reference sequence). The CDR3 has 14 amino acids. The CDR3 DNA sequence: TGTGCCAGCAGTTCCGAGTGGACACTCTACGAGCAGTACTTC. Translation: CASSSEWTLYEQYF.

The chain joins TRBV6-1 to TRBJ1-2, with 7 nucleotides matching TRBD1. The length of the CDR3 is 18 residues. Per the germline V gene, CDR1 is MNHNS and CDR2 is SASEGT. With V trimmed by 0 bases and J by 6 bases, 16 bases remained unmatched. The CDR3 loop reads CASSEAKTGIGVAHGYTF. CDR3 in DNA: TGTGCCAGCAGTGAAGCGAAGACAGGGATAGGAGTGGCCCATGGCTACACCTTC.

The CDR3 spells CSVDIGTSGVSSLTEQFF. CDR3 sequence (DNA): TGCAGCGTTGATATCGGGACTAGCGGGGTCTCCAGCCTCACTGAGCAGTTCTTC. This chain links TRBV29-1 with TRBJ2-1, with 13 nucleotides matching TRBD2. With 3 bases clipped from V and 9 bases from J, the junction kept 17 bases outside the gene matches. The CDR3 spans 18 residues. The germline CDR1 and CDR2 sequences are SQVTM and ANQGSEA.

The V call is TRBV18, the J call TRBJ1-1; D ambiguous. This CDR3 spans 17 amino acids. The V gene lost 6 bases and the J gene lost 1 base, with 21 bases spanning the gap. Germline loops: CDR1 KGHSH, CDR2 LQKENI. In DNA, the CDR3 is TGTGCCAGCTCGCTTAGTTTACTTCCACAAAAGAACACTGAAGCTTTCTTT. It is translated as CASSLSLLPQKNTEAFF.

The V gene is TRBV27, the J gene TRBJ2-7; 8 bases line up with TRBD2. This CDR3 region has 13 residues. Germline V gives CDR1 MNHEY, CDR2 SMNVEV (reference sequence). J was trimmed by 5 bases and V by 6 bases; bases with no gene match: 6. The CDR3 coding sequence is TGTGCCAGCAGCCCGGGGGGGGGCCACGAGCAGTACTTC. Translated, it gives CASSPGGGHEQYF.

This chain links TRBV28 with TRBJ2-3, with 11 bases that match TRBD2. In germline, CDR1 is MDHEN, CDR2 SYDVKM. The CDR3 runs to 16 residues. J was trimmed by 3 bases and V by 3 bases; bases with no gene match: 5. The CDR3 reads CASSFGTSGATDTQYF. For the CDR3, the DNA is TGTGCCAGCAGTTTTGGGACTAGCGGAGCAACAGATACGCAGTATTTT.